This T cell receptor (beta chain) was recovered during a study of shared clonotypes between healthy human individuals (TCRdb year 2020). Background for the entire study: Three men and two women, aged 18 to 49 years, made up the cohort. Different laboratories and diverse techniques were used to prepare libraries and sequence TCR repertoires, to increase sequencing depth and limit assay-specific biases. For each donor, three plates each were used for CD4 naive and CD4 memory, two plates were used for CD8 naive, and one plate was used for CD8 memory. To estimate repertoire size and how much clonotype sharing occurs between individuals, the study deeply sequenced the blood TCR repertoires of five or six healthy adults. Leukapheresis yielded between about 0.8 and 9.5 billion PBMCs per donor. What the study reported, not specific to this receptor: Sampling was restricted to blood, and TCR repertoires in tissue are likely to differ from TCR repertoires in blood. Approximately 5% of naive CD4, 3.5% of naive CD8, 2% to 2.5% of memory CD4, and about 0.4% of memory CD8 clonotypes were shared across several donors. Clonotypes shared by all four sorted-subset donors showed higher generation probabilities than non-shared clonotypes. Because the study included a small number of donors, the genetic and exposure-history diversity represented was limited. Pairwise subsampling led to the expectation that sequencing depth would affect the degree of clonotype sharing among donors. Estimated clonotype richness was generally larger for naive than for memory subsets. Even with the large sequencing depth, rarefaction of the sorted-subset datasets indicated that sequencing was incomplete.

CD8 naive samples were CD45RO-negative cells positively selected for CCR7, giving a CD45RA+CCR7+ population that excluded TemRA cells. The donors were healthy, HIV-negative adults with no recently reported acute infections or vaccinations. Only Caucasian adults living in Nashville, Tennessee, USA were represented among the donors. After blood collection by leukapheresis, PBMCs were isolated using Ficoll-Histopaque density gradient centrifugation and then cryopreserved in the vapor phase of liquid nitrogen. Purity and quantity of every magnetically sorted T cell population were checked by analytical flow cytometry. Each sorted fraction had its genomic DNA isolated and then quantified by UV absorbance on a Nanodrop 2000c. Using the deep immunoSEQ assay, TCR CDR3 regions were amplified from genomic DNA by multiplex PCR. Extracted genomic DNA from each cell subset was distributed evenly across all wells of several immunoSEQ 96-well plates, and each plate was treated as a replicate. For sorted subsets, about 210 ng of genomic DNA, equivalent to some 30,000 T cell genomes, went into each replicate PCR. Purified libraries were measured with a Qubit 3.0 fluorometer, size-checked on a Bioanalyzer 2100, and measured again with the KAPA Library Quantification kit. Every immunoSEQ 96-well plate was sequenced on a separate single-read 150-cycle Illumina NextSeq 550 flow cell. In the authors' own workflow: Because the immunoSEQ output held only junctional sequences and lacked quality scores, the filtering could not match the filtering applied to full-length reads. To assign V/J genes and CDR3, sequences were annotated using PyIR, a Python wrapper for IgBLAST v1.9, with IMGT germline references. Reads with weak V/J assignments (E-value above 1e-6), missing CDR3, stop codons, out-of-frame junctions, or ambiguous translated residues were removed. A V3J clonotype was defined by an identical inferred V gene, J gene, and CDR3 amino acid sequence. To compute the percentage overlap between repertoires, the number of shared unique clonotypes was divided by the size of the smaller repertoire. Repertoire richness was assessed with RTK rarefaction, the Chao1 estimator, and Recon v2.1 estimates of unobserved clonotypes. Generation probabilities for all TCRbeta clonotypes obtained by the gDNA method from four donors were computed using OLGA. Entries here come from immuneACCESS through TCRdb and include only in-frame sequences with V and J called. Some clones fail to appear in such tables; in the studies checked, an unresolved V gene covers under half of the shortfall, and the cause of the remainder is unknown. V and J calls and clone size are given by that table; D and trimming were obtained from the DNA. Recorded for this sample are approximately 2,200,000 clones; around 93% of them occurred a single time. The ten most abundant clones make up more than 1.5% of the sample.

This clone has only one observation. Which antigen it targets is not known. No base-level quality is on record; no much larger clone is a single base apart. V was cut back by 1 base and J by 6 bases, leaving a gap of 13 bases between them. Taken from cysteine to phenylalanine, the CDR3 has 15 residues. The retained sequence is limited to the CDR3, 45 bases, with the frame set at the first base. Sequences LNHNV (CDR1) and YYDKDF (CDR2) are obtained from the germline V gene (reference sequence). The TCR comes from a man between 18 and 35 years old in good health. Some clones in this sample may be carry-over from other donors' samples. Material for sequencing was naive CD8+ T cells from PBMCs. The cell subset or site label, as the study defines it: CD45RA+CCR7+. The sequence joins TRBV15 to TRBJ1-5, and perhaps TRBD1 as D gene, on 6 matching bases. The nucleotides read TGTGCCACCAGCAGAGGAACAGGGTCAGGTCAGCCCCAGCATTTT. Its protein reads: CATSRGTGSGQPQHF. Reference TRBV15 and TRBJ1-5 genes cover what lies past the CDR3, so the full variable domain is DAMVIQNPRYQVTQFGKPVTLSCSQTLNHNVMYWYQQKSSQAPKLLFHYYDKDFNNEADTPDNFQSRRPNTSFCFLDIRSPGLGDTAMYLCATSRGTGSGQPQHFGDGTRLSIL.